The sequence of this T cell receptor (beta chain) was determined in a study of blood T cell repertoires in COVID-19. CDR3 length equals 17 residues. J gave up 1 base and V 4 bases, and 8 bases lay outside the gene matches. Per the germline V gene, CDR1 is LGHDT and CDR2 is YNNKEL (reference sequence). This clone was detected once. Original analysis: Reference gene primer amplification in the assay estimated nucleated cell counts. TCRdb keeps only in-frame clones here, not all; method: immunoSEQ multiplex PCR. V, J and clone size were drawn from that table, and D and trimming were deduced from the DNA. Of about 76,000 clones listed, 80% to 90% are singletons.

The source material was peripheral blood. The rearrangement links TRBV3-1 (or the pseudogene TRBV3-2) to TRBJ2-3; the match to TRBD2 covers 10 bases. The TCR comes from a woman aged 60 to 75 with acute or convalescent COVID-19. CDR3 sequence reads: CASSRFTAGGGTDTQYF. CDR3 bases: TGTGCCAGCAGCCGGTTTACAGCGGGGGGGGGCACAGATACGCAGTATTTT.